This passage covers 15 T cell receptor beta chains from one sample sequenced in a study of blood T cell repertoires in COVID-19 (dated by TCRdb to 2018 to 2021). The library was made by the immunoSEQ multiplex PCR assay. Not all clones reach the TCRdb copy of this immuneACCESS table, which keeps in-frame sequences only. Checked studies attribute under half of the gap to unresolved V genes and leave the rest unexplained. A total of 55,000 to 80,000 clones appear in this sample, around 87% of them only once. Under 1.3% of the sample rests with the top ten. The sequenced sample consisted of peripheral blood. These receptors originate from a man aged 65-85 years with acute or convalescent COVID-19.

This clone was counted a few times. The chain links TRBV7-9 to TRBJ1-2; D ambiguous. Per germline, CDR1 SEHNR and CDR2 FQNEAQ (reference sequence). The CDR3 has 14 amino acids. Trimming stripped 3 bases from V and 4 bases from J, with 12 bases between. CDR3 in amino acids: CASSFRPEGYGYTF. In nucleotides, the CDR3 is TGTGCCAGCAGCTTTCGGCCCGAGGGCTATGGCTACACCTTC.

The chain combines TRBV28 with TRBJ2-4, with D possibly being TRBD1 (5 bases). The ends were cut back, 4 bases at V and 0 bases at J, with 16 bases in the middle. CDR3 length equals 17 residues. In germline, CDR1 is MDHEN, CDR2 SYDVKM. The CDR3 loop reads CASSSVATEIAKNIQYF. The CDR3, as DNA: TGTGCCAGCAGTTCCGTCGCGACAGAGATAGCCAAAAACATTCAGTACTTC.

The V call is TRBV7-9, the J call TRBJ1-1, with unresolved D. Trimming stripped 0 bases from V and 7 bases from J, with 15 bases between. The CDR3 has 15 amino acids. Germline CDR1 is SEHNR and CDR2 is FQNEAQ (reference sequence). The CDR3 nucleotides are TGTGCCAGCAGCTTAGCAAACCTCCCGGAGGGTGAAGCTTTCTTT. Translated: CASSLANLPEGEAFF. Full variable domain (missing parts from reference TRBV7-9 and TRBJ1-1): DTGVSQNPRHKITKRGQNVTFRCDPISEHNRLYWYRQTLGQGPEFLTYFQNEAQLEKSRLLSDRFSAERPKGSFSTLEIQRTEQGDSAMYLCASSLANLPEGEAFFGQGTRLTVV.

This chain joins TRBV11-2 and TRBJ2-1, with 14 bases aligning to TRBD2. Per germline, CDR1 SGHAT and CDR2 FQNNGV. There are 16 residues in the CDR3. V lost 5 bases, J lost 9 bases, and 9 bases stayed unmatched. The CDR3 DNA is TGTGCCAGCAGCCGGGGGACTAGCGGGAGAGGAGGTGAGCAGTTCTTC. This translates into CASSRGTSGRGGEQFF. Full variable domain (remainder filled in from reference TRBV11-2 and TRBJ2-1): EAGVAQSPRYKIIEKRQSVAFWCNPISGHATLYWYQQILGQGPKLLIQFQNNGVVDDSQLPKDRFSAERLKGVDSTLKIQPAKLEDSAVYLCASSRGTSGRGGEQFFGPGTRLTVL.

The V and J genes are TRBV25-1 and TRBJ2-5, with 8 bases identical to TRBD2. Germline V gene sequence: CDR1 MGHDK, CDR2 SYGVNS. There are 17 residues in the CDR3. J lost 2 bases, V lost 4 bases, and 12 bases had no gene match. In DNA form, the CDR3 reads TGTGCCAGCAGTGTGGGACTAGTGGGTGGGGTACAAGAGACCCAGTACTTC. It encodes CASSVGLVGGVQETQYF. The variable domain in full, completed from reference TRBV25-1 and TRBJ2-5, reads EADIYQTPRYLVIGTGKKITLECSQTMGHDKMYWYQQDPGMELHLIHYSYGVNSTEKGDLSSESTVSRIRTEHFPLTLESARPSHTSQYLCASSVGLVGGVQETQYFGPGTRLLVL.

The chain uses TRBV5-1 and TRBJ2-3, with 12 bases identical to TRBD2. This CDR3 spans 17 amino acids. Germline assignment: CDR1 SGHRS and CDR2 YFSETQ. V was clipped by 0 bases and J by 5 bases; unmatched bases: 7. This CDR3 is CASSLVWLAGGQDTQYF. DNA of the CDR3: TGCGCCAGCAGCTTGGTTTGGCTAGCGGGGGGGCAAGATACGCAGTATTTT.

In this sample, this clone turned up once. The chain uses TRBV19 and TRBJ2-4; D remains ambiguous. The CDR3 has 13 amino acids. CDR1 LNHDA and CDR2 SQIVND come from the germline V gene (reference sequence). Trimming pared 5 bases from V and 6 bases from J, leaving 11 bases between. This chain's CDR3 is CASSYLGGNIQYF. The CDR3 nucleotides are TGTGCCAGTAGTTACCTCGGTGGAAACATTCAGTACTTC.

The genes are TRBV15 and TRBJ2-5; 8 bases line up with TRBD1. The CDR3 has 12 amino acids. With 8 bases clipped from V and 1 base from J, the junction kept 0 bases outside the gene matches. CDR1 LNHNV and CDR2 YYDKDF come from the germline V gene (reference sequence). CDR3 in DNA: TGTGCCACCGGGACAGGCCAAGAGACCCAGTACTTC. Its translation is CATGTGQETQYF.

This chain connects TRBV10-1 to TRBJ1-3, with a tentative D call TRBD1 (5 bases). Germline V gives CDR1 WNHNN, CDR2 SYGVQD (reference sequence). The CDR3 is 14 residues long. Trimming left V 9 bases short and J 4 bases short, with 16 bases between. The CDR3 region is CARNPRGWGNTIYF. CDR3 DNA sequence: TGCGCCAGAAACCCAAGGGGATGGGGAAACACCATATATTTT.

This clone was seen more than once but under ten times. Here the CDR3 reads CASSPAPAGLGQPQHF. The CDR3 region has the DNA TGTGCCAGCAGTCCAGCCCCGGCGGGATTGGGTCAGCCCCAGCATTTT. The gene calls are TRBV27 and TRBJ1-5; no reliable D call. V was trimmed by 5 bases and J by 6 bases, leaving 20 bases between them. Germline CDR1 is MNHEY and CDR2 is SMNVEV (reference sequence). This CDR3 is built from 16 residues.

J is TRBJ1-1 and V is TRBV5-1; 12 nucleotides line up with TRBD1. Per the germline V gene, CDR1 is SGHRS and CDR2 is YFSETQ. The trim removed 4 bases at V and 4 bases at J, leaving 8 bases unmatched. CDR3 length: 16 amino acids. CDR3 in amino acids: CASSARDRGLATEAFF. The CDR3 nucleotides read TGCGCCAGCAGCGCTCGGGACAGGGGGCTGGCCACTGAAGCTTTCTTT.

V gene TRBV4-2 combines with J gene TRBJ1-1; D might be TRBD1 (6 bases). This CDR3 contains 20 residues. V lost 1 base and J lost 1, with 25 bases in between. CDR1 is LGHNA and CDR2 is YNFKEQ in the germline V gene. CDR3 sequence: CASSQGRSWDTWEENTEAFF. Here the CDR3 DNA reads TGTGCCAGCAGCCAAGGACGTTCTTGGGACACATGGGAAGAGAACACTGAAGCTTTCTTT.

The chain combines TRBV28 with TRBJ2-3; no definite D call. The CDR3 has 14 amino acids. Trimming took 5 bases from V and 3 from J, leaving 12 bases between them. Germline V CDR1 and CDR2: MDHEN, SYDVKM. The CDR3 region has the DNA TGTGCCAGCAGTACCCGAGCCGGTACAGATACGCAGTATTTT. Its translation is CASSTRAGTDTQYF.

This clone was observed a few times. The chain links TRBV27 to TRBJ2-2, with D perhaps matching TRBD1 (6 bases). This CDR3 is built from 16 residues. Germline V gene sequence: CDR1 MNHEY, CDR2 SMNVEV (reference sequence). V lost 3 bases and J lost 2, with 13 bases in between. The DNA of the CDR3 is TGTGCCAGCAGTTTGATGGGACAAGTAAACACCGGGGAGCTGTTTTTT. It specifies CASSLMGQVNTGELFF.

This clone was recorded once. The genes are TRBV29-1 and TRBJ1-2; a weak D match, TRBD1 (6 bases). The V end lost 6 bases, the J end lost 3 bases, and 20 bases lay between the germline ends. Germline V lookup: CDR1 SQVTM, CDR2 ANQGSEA. The CDR3 has 15 amino acids. CDR3 region: CSVPRSEGGYYGYTF. CDR3 DNA: TGCAGCGTCCCTCGTTCAGAAGGGGGTTACTATGGCTACACCTTC.